These 23 T cell receptor beta chains share one sample of origin, sequenced in a study of control samples from healthy donors and cancer patients. The protocol was immunoSEQ multiplex PCR, while the TCRdb copy is restricted to in-frame clones and leaves out a portion. This table has about 130,000 clones, roughly nine tenths appearing once. Sequenced material: blood. The origin of the receptors is a man aged 18 to 29 in good health.

The CDR3 coding sequence is TGTGCCATCAGTGAGCCGACAGGGAACACTGAAGCTTTCTTT. As protein: CAISEPTGNTEAFF. The chain joins TRBV10-3 to TRBJ1-1, with TRBD1 as a possible D gene (6 bases). V was cut by 2 bases and J by 1 base, with 8 bases left in between. Germline-derived CDR1 and CDR2 are ENHRY and SYGVKD. The CDR3 has 14 residues.

The rearrangement joins TRBV11-2 to TRBJ2-1, with D tentatively TRBD1 (6 bases). Germline CDR1 is SGHAT and CDR2 is FQNNGV. The CDR3 spans 16 residues. Trimming took off 4 bases at V and 5 bases at J, with 18 bases between the two ends. CDR3 loop: CASSWTGHLRDNEQFF. The CDR3, as DNA: TGTGCCAGCAGCTGGACGGGACACCTGAGAGACAATGAGCAGTTCTTC.

The chain couples TRBV21-1 to TRBJ2-1; TRBD2, the D gene given by the table, was not confirmed from the DNA. TRBV21-1 corresponds to a pseudogene. This CDR3 contains 18 residues. The chain's CDR3 is CASSKVVGLAGGANEQFF. The CDR3 region has the DNA TGTGCCAGCAGCAAAGTGGTCGGGCTAGCGGGAGGGGCCAATGAGCAGTTCTTC.

The genes are TRBV30 and TRBJ2-7, with TRBD2 identical over 7 bases. The V gene end was trimmed by 0 bases and the J gene end by 1 base; junction bases not matched to a gene: 3. The CDR3 has 14 amino acids. Germline V gene lookup returns CDR1 GTSNPN and CDR2 SVGIG (reference sequence). CDR3 loop: CAWSVGGGSYEQYF. CDR3 nucleotide sequence: TGTGCCTGGAGTGTTGGCGGGGGATCCTACGAGCAGTACTTC.

J is TRBJ2-3 and V is TRBV28; D is perhaps TRBD2 (7 bases). V gave up 8 bases and J gave up 3 bases, with 18 bases separating them. Germline V gene sequence: CDR1 MDHEN, CDR2 SYDVKM. There are 15 residues in the CDR3. DNA of the CDR3: TGTGCCAGCCCCGCGGTCCGGGGGGCGACAGATACGCAGTATTTT. Translating it yields CASPAVRGATDTQYF.

The rearrangement links TRBV19 to TRBJ1-1; TRBD1 is a possible D gene (6 bases). Germline CDR1 LNHDA, CDR2 SQIVND (reference sequence). Trimming stripped 5 bases from V and 2 bases from J, with 9 bases between. This CDR3 comprises 13 residues. The DNA for the CDR3 is TGTGCCAGTAGTGTGGACAGAAACACTGAAGCTTTCTTT. Residues: CASSVDRNTEAFF.

This clone was counted only a few times. For the CDR3, the DNA is TGTGCCAGCAGCCAAGATCACAGGGCGAATCAGCCCCAGCATTTT. Translated: CASSQDHRANQPQHF. This rearrangement joins TRBV3-1 (or the pseudogene TRBV3-2) to TRBJ1-5; possibly TRBD1 for D (6 bases). The CDR3 contains 15 residues. The germline V gene encodes CDR1 LGHDT and CDR2 YNNKEL (reference sequence). The V gene lost 0 bases and the J gene lost 4 bases, with 10 bases spanning the gap.

The genes are TRBV5-1 and TRBJ2-5; no clear D gene. The CDR3 has 14 residues. Trimming took 0 bases from V and 5 from J, leaving 11 bases between them. Germline-derived CDR1 and CDR2 are SGHRS and YFSETQ. The CDR3, as DNA: TGCGCCAGCAGCTTGGAACCTATCAGGGAGACCCAGTACTTC. It encodes CASSLEPIRETQYF.

J is TRBJ1-6 and V is TRBV28; tentatively, D is TRBD1 (5 bases). V dropped 5 bases and J dropped 5 bases, with 13 bases sitting between them. Germline V gives CDR1 MDHEN, CDR2 SYDVKM. The CDR3 is 15 amino acids. As DNA, the CDR3 is TGTGCCAGCAGTCTCGGGACCGGGAATAATTCACCCCTCCACTTT. Translated: CASSLGTGNNSPLHF.

The table lists this clone with a count of one. The gene calls are TRBV7-2 and TRBJ2-1; TRBD2 matches 13 bases. Trimming removed 5 bases from V and 6 bases from J; junction bases left unmatched: 7. The germline gives CDR1 SGHTA, CDR2 FQGNSA. This CDR3 spans 16 amino acids. CDR3 DNA: TGTGCCAGCAGCGTAGAGGGACTAGCGGGATCCAATGAGCAGTTCTTC. Protein: CASSVEGLAGSNEQFF.

V and J are TRBV13 and TRBJ2-5, with 8 nucleotides matching TRBD2. Germline V gene sequence: CDR1 PRHDT, CDR2 FYEKMQ (reference sequence). The V segment lost 4 bases and the J segment 2 bases; nucleotides outside the gene matches: 6. This CDR3 comprises 15 residues. The DNA of the CDR3 is TGTGCCAGCAGCTCAAGACTAGCGCCACAAGAGACCCAGTACTTC. Residues: CASSSRLAPQETQYF.

The chain has TRBV6-1 and TRBJ1-5, with 10 nucleotides matching TRBD1. CDR3 length equals 17 residues. Trimming at V came to 2 bases and at J to 7 bases, leaving 11 bases not matched to a gene. Germline V gene sequence: CDR1 MNHNS, CDR2 SASEGT. CDR3: CASSETGTGVPEQPQHF. The DNA of the CDR3 is TGTGCCAGCAGTGAAACCGGGACAGGGGTCCCAGAACAGCCCCAGCATTTT.

This clone was seen once. The chain carries TRBV4-2 and TRBJ1-4, with a tentative D call TRBD1 (6 bases). Trimming cost V 0 bases and J 2 bases, with 7 bases left between them. Germline loops: CDR1 LGHNA, CDR2 YNFKEQ. The length of the CDR3 is 15 residues. The CDR3 DNA reads TGTGCCAGCAGCCAAGATAGGGGGACTAATGAAAAACTGTTTTTT. This translates into CASSQDRGTNEKLFF.

This sequence joins TRBV18 and TRBJ2-7; 11 bases map to TRBD1. Looked up from germline, CDR1 is KGHSH and CDR2 is LQKENI. The length of the CDR3 is 16 residues. V gave up 3 bases and J gave up 2 bases; unmatched junction bases: 6. CDR3 sequence reads: CASSPTGQGGTYEQYF. CDR3 nucleotide sequence: TGTGCCAGCTCACCCACGGGACAGGGGGGGACCTACGAGCAGTACTTC. Based on the CDR3 plus reference TRBV18 and TRBJ2-7, the full variable domain is NAGVMQNPRHLVRRRGQEARLRCSPMKGHSHVYWYRQLPEEGLKFMVYLQKENIIDESGMPKERFSAEFPKEGPSILRIQQVVRGDSAAYFCASSPTGQGGTYEQYFGPGTRLTVT.

J is TRBJ1-2 and V is TRBV28, with 7 positions matching TRBD1. CDR1 and CDR2 (germline): MDHEN, SYDVKM. After removal of 3 bases from V and 0 bases from J, the junction contained 4 bases not matched to a gene. The CDR3 extends over 15 amino acids. As DNA, the CDR3 is TGTGCCAGCAGTTTCCCGGGACAGACTAACTATGGCTACACCTTC. Translating gives CASSFPGQTNYGYTF.

The CDR3 loop is CASSGPGGEAFF. DNA of the CDR3: TGTGCCAGCAGCGGTCCAGGCGGTGAAGCTTTCTTT. This chain connects TRBV7-3 to TRBJ1-1; D not certain. The CDR3 consists of 12 residues. Germline V gene data show CDR1 as SGHTA and CDR2 as FQGTGA. V gave up 5 bases and J gave up 7 bases, with 11 bases separating them.

This chain uses TRBV27 with TRBJ2-7; TRBD1 agrees at 10 bases. This CDR3 region has 14 residues. Germline CDR1 and CDR2: MNHEY and SMNVEV (reference sequence). Trimming took 7 bases from V and 5 from J; bases not matched to a gene: 8. The CDR3, as DNA: TGTGCCAGCAAACTGACAGGGGGCAGCGACGAGCAGTACTTC. Translating it yields CASKLTGGSDEQYF.

This clone is a singleton in its sample. This chain joins TRBV11-2 and TRBJ1-4; D not resolved. V gave up 6 bases and J gave up 3 bases, with 14 bases separating them. The CDR3 is made up of 15 amino acids. The germline CDR1 and CDR2 sequences are SGHAT and FQNNGV. The CDR3 nucleotides read TGTGCCAGCAGGCGTGAGGGAAGCCCTAATGAAAAACTGTTTTTT. Protein: CASRREGSPNEKLFF.

V is TRBV3-1 (or the pseudogene TRBV3-2) and J is TRBJ1-2; D unclear. The CDR3 is made up of 16 amino acids. Germline CDR1 and CDR2: LGHDT and YNNKEL (reference sequence). The germline V and J ends were trimmed by 0 bases and 2 bases, with 13 bases remaining between them. The CDR3 reads CASSQDYLGQNYGYTF. CDR3 bases: TGTGCCAGCAGCCAAGATTATCTAGGGCAGAACTATGGCTACACCTTC.

CDR3 sequence (DNA): TGTGCCAGCAGCTTCGGGACAGCCCCGGTAGAGACCCAGTACTTC. It translates to CASSFGTAPVETQYF. This chain joins TRBV7-2 and TRBJ2-5, with 7 bases aligning to TRBD1. The V gene end was trimmed by 3 bases and the J gene end by 4 bases; junction bases not matched to a gene: 8. The germline V gene encodes CDR1 SGHTA and CDR2 FQGNSA. The length of the CDR3 is 15 residues.

The rearrangement uses TRBV5-1 and TRBJ1-1, with D possibly being TRBD1 (6 bases). Germline lookup yields CDR1 SGHRS and CDR2 YFSETQ. The length of the CDR3 is 15 residues. V was pared by 0 bases and J by 4 bases, with 13 bases between. This CDR3 is CASSLAQGRGTEAFF. For the CDR3, the DNA is TGCGCCAGCAGCTTGGCCCAGGGGCGCGGCACTGAAGCTTTCTTT.

The chain links TRBV28 to TRBJ2-5; D possibly matches TRBD1 or TRBD2 (6 bases each). Trimming took off 4 bases at V and 5 bases at J, with 11 bases between the two ends. The CDR3 is 13 amino acids. Germline assignment: CDR1 MDHEN and CDR2 SYDVKM. Here the CDR3 DNA reads TGTGCCAGCAGTTATGGGGGGCGTGAGACCCAGTACTTC. Translated, it gives CASSYGGRETQYF.

The chain recombines TRBV6-5 with TRBJ1-6; 10 bases agree with TRBD1. Germline V CDR1 and CDR2: MNHEY, SVGAGI. The ends lost 10 bases at V and 9 bases at J; junction bases unmatched: 3. The CDR3 is made up of 12 amino acids. CDR3 DNA sequence: TGTGCCACCTGGACAGGGGGTTCACCCCTCCACTTT. It translates to CATWTGGSPLHF.